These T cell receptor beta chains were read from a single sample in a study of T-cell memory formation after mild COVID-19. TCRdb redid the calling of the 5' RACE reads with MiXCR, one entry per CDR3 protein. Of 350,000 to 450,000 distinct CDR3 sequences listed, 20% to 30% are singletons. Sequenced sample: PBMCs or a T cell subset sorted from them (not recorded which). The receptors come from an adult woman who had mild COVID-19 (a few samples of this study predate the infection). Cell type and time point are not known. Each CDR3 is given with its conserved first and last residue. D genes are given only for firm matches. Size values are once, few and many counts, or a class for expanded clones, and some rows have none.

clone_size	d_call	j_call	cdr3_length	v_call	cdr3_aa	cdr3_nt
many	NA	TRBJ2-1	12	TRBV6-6	CASSRSYNEQFF	TGTGCCAGCAGTCGCTCCTACAATGAGCAGTTCTTC
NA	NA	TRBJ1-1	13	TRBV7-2	CASSLFPGPEAFF	TGTGCCAGCAGCTTATTTCCAGGACCTGAAGCTTTCTTT
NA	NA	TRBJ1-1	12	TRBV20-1	CSASQGTEYAFF	TGCAGTGCTAGCCAAGGAACTGAATACGCTTTCTTT
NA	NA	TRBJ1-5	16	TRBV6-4	CASSPTARYSNQPQHF	TGTGCCAGCAGCCCGACCGCTCGTTATAGCAATCAGCCCCAGCATTTT
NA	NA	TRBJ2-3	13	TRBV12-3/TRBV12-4	CASSIQGTDTQYF	TGTGCCAGCAGTATTCAGGGCACAGATACGCAGTATTTT
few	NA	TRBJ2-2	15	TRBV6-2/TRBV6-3	CASSYSARRPGELFF	TGTGCCAGCAGTTACTCGGCCCGCCGCCCTGGGGAGCTGTTTTTT
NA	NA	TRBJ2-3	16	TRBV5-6	CASSLGALRLTDTQYF	TGTGCCAGCAGCTTGGGCGCGCTACGTCTCACAGATACGCAGTATTTT
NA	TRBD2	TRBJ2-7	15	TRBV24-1	CATSEGSGRAYEQYF	TGTGCCACCAGTGAAGGCAGCGGGAGAGCCTACGAGCAGTACTTC
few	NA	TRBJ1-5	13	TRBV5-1	CASSLLGSQPQHF	TGCGCCAGCAGCCTCCTGGGATCTCAGCCCCAGCATTTT
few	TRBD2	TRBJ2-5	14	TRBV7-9	CASSFGLAEETQYF	TGTGCCAGCAGCTTTGGACTAGCGGAAGAGACCCAGTACTTC
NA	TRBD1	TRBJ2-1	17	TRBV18	CASSPGRGQGAYNEQFF	TGTGCCAGCTCACCGGGAAGGGGACAGGGGGCCTACAATGAGCAGTTCTTC
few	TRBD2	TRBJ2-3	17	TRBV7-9	CASSLGLAGAATDTQYF	TGTGCCAGCAGCTTAGGACTAGCGGGAGCCGCGACAGATACGCAGTATTTT
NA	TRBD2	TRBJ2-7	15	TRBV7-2	CASTRGEGGLYEQYF	TGTGCCAGCACCCGAGGCGAGGGAGGGCTATACGAGCAGTACTTC
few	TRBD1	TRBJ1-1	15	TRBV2	CASSPGQGPYTEAFF	TGTGCCAGCAGTCCGGGACAGGGACCCTACACTGAAGCTTTCTTT
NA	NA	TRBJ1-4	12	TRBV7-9	CASSSVTEKLFF	TGTGCCAGCAGCTCCGTTACCGAAAAACTGTTTTTT
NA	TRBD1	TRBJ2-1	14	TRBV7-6	CASRGTGPSNEQFF	TGTGCCAGCAGGGGGACAGGGCCTTCTAATGAGCAGTTCTTC
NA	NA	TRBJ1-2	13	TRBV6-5	CASSTTGAEGYTF	TGTGCCAGCAGTACGACAGGCGCTGAGGGCTACACCTTC
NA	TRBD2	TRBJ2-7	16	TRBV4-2	CASSQEPGGFPYEQYF	TGTGCCAGCAGCCAAGAACCGGGGGGTTTTCCCTACGAGCAGTACTTC
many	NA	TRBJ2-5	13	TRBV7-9	CASRPGLQETQYF	TGTGCCAGTCGTCCGGGGCTTCAAGAGACCCAGTACTTC
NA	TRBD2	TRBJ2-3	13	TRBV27	CASSFNRGGPEGF	TGTGCCAGCAGTTTTAATCGGGGAGGGCCTGAGGGTTTT
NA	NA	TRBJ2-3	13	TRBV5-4	CASSKALTDTQYF	TGTGCCAGCAGCAAGGCCCTCACAGATACGCAGTATTTT
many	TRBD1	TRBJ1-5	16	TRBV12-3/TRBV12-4	CASSLDRGHSNQPQHF	TGTGCCAGCAGTCTTGACAGGGGGCATAGCAATCAGCCCCAGCATTTT